The clone carrying this T cell receptor beta chain was detected a few times. Its specificity is not known. TCRdb itself ran the reads through MiXCR, one entry per CDR3 protein. Of about 300,000 distinct CDR3 sequences listed, approximately 10% were seen once; the top ten hold less than 3%. Germline values: CDR1 DFQATT, CDR2 SNEGSKA (reference sequence). The CDR3 has 15 residues. V dropped 2 bases and J dropped 5; count of bases not matched to a gene: 7. This sample is drawn from a study of T cell repertoires in cytomegalovirus infection. Whole-study context: Through public TCR beta signatures, both CMV infection and matching HLA type were indicated. Study results and caveats: Using cumulative public TCR beta family frequency, the authors identified those who carried CMV together with the relevant HLA. Predominance within the ex vivo response was attributable to HLA-C-restricted CMV-specific TCR beta clonotypes.

The TCR was taken from a human donor in good health (CMV status not recorded). Some clones in this sample may be carry-over from other donors' samples. The sample was PBMCs. This chain links TRBV20-1 with TRBJ1-5; 9 positions match TRBD1. This CDR3 is CSARKTGGDDQPQHF. CDR3 sequence (DNA): TGCAGTGCTAGAAAGACAGGGGGTGACGATCAGCCCCAGCATTTT.